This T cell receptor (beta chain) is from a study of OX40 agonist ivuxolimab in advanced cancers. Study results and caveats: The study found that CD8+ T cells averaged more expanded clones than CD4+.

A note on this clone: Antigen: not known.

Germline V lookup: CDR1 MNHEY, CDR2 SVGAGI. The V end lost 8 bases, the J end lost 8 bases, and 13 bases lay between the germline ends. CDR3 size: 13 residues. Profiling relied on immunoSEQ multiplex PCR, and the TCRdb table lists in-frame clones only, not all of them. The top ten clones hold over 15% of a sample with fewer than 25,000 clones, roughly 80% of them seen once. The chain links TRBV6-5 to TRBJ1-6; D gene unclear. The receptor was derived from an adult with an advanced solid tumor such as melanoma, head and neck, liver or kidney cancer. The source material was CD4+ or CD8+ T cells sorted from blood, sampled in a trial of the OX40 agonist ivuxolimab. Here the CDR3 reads CASHSEGYSPLHF. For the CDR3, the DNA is TGTGCCAGCCATTCGGAAGGGTATTCACCCCTCCACTTT.